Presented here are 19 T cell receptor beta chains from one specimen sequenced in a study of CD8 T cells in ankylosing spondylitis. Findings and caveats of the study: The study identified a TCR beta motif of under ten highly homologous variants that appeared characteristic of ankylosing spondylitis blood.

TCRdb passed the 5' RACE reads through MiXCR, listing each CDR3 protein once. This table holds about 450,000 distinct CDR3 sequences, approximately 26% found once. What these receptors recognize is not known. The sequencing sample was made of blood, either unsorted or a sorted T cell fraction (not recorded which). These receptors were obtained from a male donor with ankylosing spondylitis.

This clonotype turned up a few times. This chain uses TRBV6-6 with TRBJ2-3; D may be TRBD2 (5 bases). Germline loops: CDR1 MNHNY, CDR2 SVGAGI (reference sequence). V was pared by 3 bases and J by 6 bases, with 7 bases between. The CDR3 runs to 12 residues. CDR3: CASSYPGDTQYF. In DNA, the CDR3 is TGTGCCAGCAGTTATCCGGGGGATACGCAGTATTTT.

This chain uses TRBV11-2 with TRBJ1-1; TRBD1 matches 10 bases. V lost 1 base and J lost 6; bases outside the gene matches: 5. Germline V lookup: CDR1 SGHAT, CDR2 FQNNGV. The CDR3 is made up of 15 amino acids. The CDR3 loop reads CASSLVGQGVAEAFF. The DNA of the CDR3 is TGTGCCAGCAGCTTAGTAGGACAGGGGGTCGCTGAAGCTTTCTTT. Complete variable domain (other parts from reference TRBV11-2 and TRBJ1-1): EAGVAQSPRYKIIEKRQSVAFWCNPISGHATLYWYQQILGQGPKLLIQFQNNGVVDDSQLPKDRFSAERLKGVDSTLKIQPAKLEDSAVYLCASSLVGQGVAEAFFGQGTRLTVV.

The DNA for the CDR3 is TGTGCCAGCAGCTCTAACTCCGCCAGGGCGCAGTATTTT. This encodes CASSSNSARAQYF. The genes are TRBV3-1 and TRBJ2-3, with D possibly being TRBD1 (5 bases). V shed 5 bases and J shed 10 bases, with 16 bases lying between them. The CDR3 totals 13 residues. The V gene's germline CDR1 is LGHDT and CDR2 YNNKEL (reference sequence).

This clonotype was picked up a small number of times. This CDR3 is CSVGTGGSGNTIYF. As DNA, the CDR3 is TGCAGCGTTGGCACAGGGGGCTCTGGAAACACCATATATTTT. The genes are TRBV29-1 and TRBJ1-3; 8 nucleotides align to TRBD1. Looked up from germline, CDR1 is SQVTM and CDR2 is ANQGSEA. CDR3 size: 14 residues. V was clipped by 4 bases and J by 0 bases; unmatched bases: 2.

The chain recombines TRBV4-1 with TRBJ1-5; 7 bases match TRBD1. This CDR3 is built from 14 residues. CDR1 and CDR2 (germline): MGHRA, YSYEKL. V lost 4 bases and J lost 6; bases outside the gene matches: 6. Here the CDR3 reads CASSRGQAGQPQHF. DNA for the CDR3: TGCGCCAGCAGCCGTGGACAGGCGGGTCAGCCCCAGCATTTT.

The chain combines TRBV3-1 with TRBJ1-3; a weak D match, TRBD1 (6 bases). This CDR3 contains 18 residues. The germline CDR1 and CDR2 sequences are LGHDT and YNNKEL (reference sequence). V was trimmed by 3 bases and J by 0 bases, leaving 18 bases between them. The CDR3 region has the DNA TGTGCCAGCAGCCAGGATCACTCGGGACACAGCTCTGGAAACACCATATATTTT. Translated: CASSQDHSGHSSGNTIYF.

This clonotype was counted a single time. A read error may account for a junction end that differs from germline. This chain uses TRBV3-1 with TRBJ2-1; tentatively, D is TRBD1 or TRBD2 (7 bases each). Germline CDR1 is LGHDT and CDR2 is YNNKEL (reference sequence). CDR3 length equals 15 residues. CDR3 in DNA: TGTGCCGGCAGCCGACAGGGCGGGAGTGGCAATGAGCAGTTCTTC. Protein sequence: CAGSRQGGSGNEQFF.

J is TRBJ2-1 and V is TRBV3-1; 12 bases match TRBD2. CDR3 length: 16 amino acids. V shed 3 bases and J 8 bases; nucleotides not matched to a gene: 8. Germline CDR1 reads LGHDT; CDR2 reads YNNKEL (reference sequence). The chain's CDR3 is CASSHTTSGSRYEQFF. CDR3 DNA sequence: TGTGCCAGCAGCCATACGACTAGCGGGAGTCGGTATGAGCAGTTCTTC.

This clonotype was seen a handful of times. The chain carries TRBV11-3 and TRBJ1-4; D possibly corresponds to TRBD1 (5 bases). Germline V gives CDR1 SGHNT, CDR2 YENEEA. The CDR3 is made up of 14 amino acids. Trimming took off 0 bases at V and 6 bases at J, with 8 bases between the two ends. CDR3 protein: CASSLEGDYEKLFF. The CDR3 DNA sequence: TGTGCCAGCAGCTTAGAGGGGGACTATGAAAAACTGTTTTTT.

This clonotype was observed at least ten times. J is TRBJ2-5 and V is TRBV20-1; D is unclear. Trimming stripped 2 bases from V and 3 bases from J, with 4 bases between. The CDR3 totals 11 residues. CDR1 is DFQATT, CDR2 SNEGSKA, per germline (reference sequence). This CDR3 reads CSARPEETQYF. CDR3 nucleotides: TGCAGTGCTAGACCGGAAGAGACCCAGTACTTC.

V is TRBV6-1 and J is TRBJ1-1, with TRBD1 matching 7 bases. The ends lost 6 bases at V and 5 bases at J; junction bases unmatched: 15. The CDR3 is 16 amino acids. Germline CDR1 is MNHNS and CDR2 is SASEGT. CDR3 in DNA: TGTGCCAGCAGAGCACAGAGAGGGGGCGCGAAAACTGAAGCTTTCTTT. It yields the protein CASRAQRGGAKTEAFF.

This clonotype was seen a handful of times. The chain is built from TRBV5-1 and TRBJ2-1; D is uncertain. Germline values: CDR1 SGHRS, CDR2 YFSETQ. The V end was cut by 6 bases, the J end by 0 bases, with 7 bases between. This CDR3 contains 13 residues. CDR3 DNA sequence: TGCGCCAGCACCCAGAGCTCCTACAATGAGCAGTTCTTC. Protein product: CASTQSSYNEQFF.

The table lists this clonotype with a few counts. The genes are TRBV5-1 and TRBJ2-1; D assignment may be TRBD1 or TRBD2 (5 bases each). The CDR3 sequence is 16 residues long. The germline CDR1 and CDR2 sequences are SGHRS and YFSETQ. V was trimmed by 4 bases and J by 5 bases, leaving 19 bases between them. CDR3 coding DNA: TGCGCCAGCAGCAAAAGCGCCGAGGGGTCCAACAATGAGCAGTTCTTC. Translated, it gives CASSKSAEGSNNEQFF.

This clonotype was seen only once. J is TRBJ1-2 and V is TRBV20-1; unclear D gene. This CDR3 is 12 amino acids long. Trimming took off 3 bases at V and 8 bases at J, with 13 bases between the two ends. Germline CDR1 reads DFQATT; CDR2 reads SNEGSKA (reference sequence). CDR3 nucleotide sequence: TGCAGTGCTAGGCAGTCCAGTAGGGGCTACACCTTC. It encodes CSARQSSRGYTF.

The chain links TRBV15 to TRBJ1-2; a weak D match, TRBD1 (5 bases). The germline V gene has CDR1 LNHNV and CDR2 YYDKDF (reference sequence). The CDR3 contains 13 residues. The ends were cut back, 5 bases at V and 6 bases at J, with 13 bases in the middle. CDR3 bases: TGTGCCACCAGCGAGGGGTATGGGAATGGCTACACCTTC. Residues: CATSEGYGNGYTF.

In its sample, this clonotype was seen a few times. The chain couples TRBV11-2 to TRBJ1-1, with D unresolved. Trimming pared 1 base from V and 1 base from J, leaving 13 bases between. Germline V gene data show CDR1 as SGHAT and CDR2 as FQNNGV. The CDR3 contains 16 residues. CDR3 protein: CASSLAAWQPNTEAFF. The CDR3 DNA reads TGTGCCAGCAGCTTAGCGGCATGGCAACCGAACACTGAAGCTTTCTTT.

The CDR3 is CASSLTRGFGDTEAFF. The DNA for the CDR3 is TGTGCCAGCTCACTTACAAGGGGCTTCGGGGACACTGAAGCTTTCTTT. This chain connects TRBV18 to TRBJ1-1; D possibly corresponds to TRBD1 (5 bases). The V and J ends lost 4 bases and 3 bases respectively, with 18 bases between them. This CDR3 has 16 amino acids. Germline V gene data show CDR1 as KGHSH and CDR2 as LQKENI.

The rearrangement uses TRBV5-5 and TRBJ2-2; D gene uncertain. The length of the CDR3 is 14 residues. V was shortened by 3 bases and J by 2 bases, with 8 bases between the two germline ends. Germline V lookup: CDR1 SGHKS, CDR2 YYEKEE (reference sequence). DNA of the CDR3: TGTGCCAGCAGCTCTCCTTCTAACACCGGGGAGCTGTTTTTT. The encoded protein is CASSSPSNTGELFF. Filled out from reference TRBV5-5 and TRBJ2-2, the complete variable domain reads DAGVTQSPTHLIKTRGQQVTLRCSPISGHKSVSWYQQVLGQGPQFIFQYYEKEERGRGNFPDRFSARQFPNYSSELNVNALLLGDSALYLCASSSPSNTGELFFGEGSRLTVL.

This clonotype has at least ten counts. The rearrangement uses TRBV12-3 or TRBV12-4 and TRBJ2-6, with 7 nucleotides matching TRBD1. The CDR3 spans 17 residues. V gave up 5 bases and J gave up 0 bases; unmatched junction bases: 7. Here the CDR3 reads CASSPFTGASGANVLTF. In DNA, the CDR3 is TGTGCCAGCAGTCCTTTTACAGGGGCCTCTGGGGCCAACGTCCTGACTTTC.